Described below is a single T cell receptor beta chain sequence and its context. This sample stems from a study of T cell changes during pregnancy in multiple sclerosis. Generated by immunoSEQ multiplex PCR, the TCRdb table keeps only in-frame clones and is missing some. This table holds under 60,000 clones, about nine tenths found once. This CDR3 has 14 amino acids. Germline lookup yields CDR1 SNHLY and CDR2 FYNNEI. Trimming removed 6 bases from V and 5 bases from J, with 14 bases in between. Sequencing used CD4+ T cells from peripheral blood mononuclear cells, obtained after pregnancy. This clonotype was obtained from a female donor with multiple sclerosis, enrolled in a pregnancy study. The chain has TRBV2 and TRBJ2-1; TRBD1 is a possible D gene (6 bases). The chain's CDR3 is CASRHRVIHNEQFF. CDR3 sequence (DNA): TGTGCCAGCAGGCACAGGGTGATCCACAATGAGCAGTTCTTC.